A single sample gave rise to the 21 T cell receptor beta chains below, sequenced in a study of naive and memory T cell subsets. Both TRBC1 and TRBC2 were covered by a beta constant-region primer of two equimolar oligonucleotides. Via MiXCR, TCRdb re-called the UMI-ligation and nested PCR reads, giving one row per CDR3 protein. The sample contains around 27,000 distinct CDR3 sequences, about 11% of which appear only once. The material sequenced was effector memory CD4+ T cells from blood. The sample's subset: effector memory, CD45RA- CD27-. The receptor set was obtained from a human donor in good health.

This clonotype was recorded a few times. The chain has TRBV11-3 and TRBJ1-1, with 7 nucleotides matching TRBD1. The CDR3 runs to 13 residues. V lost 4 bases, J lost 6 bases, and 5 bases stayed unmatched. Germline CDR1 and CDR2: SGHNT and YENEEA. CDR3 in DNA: TGTGCCAGCAGCTCCCCAAGGGGGCCTGAAGCTTTCTTT. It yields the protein CASSSPRGPEAFF.

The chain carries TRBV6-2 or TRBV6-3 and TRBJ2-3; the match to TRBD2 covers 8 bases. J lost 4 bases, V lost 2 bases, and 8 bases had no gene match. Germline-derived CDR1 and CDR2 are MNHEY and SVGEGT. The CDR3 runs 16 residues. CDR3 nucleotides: TGTGCCAGCAGTTACGGAGCGGGGGCTAAACCAGATACGCAGTATTTT. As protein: CASSYGAGAKPDTQYF.

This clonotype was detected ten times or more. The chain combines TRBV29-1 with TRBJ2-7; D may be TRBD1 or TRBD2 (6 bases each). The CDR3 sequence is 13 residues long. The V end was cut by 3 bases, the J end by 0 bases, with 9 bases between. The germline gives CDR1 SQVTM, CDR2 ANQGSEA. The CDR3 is CSVDEGGSYEQYF. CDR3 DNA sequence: TGCAGCGTTGATGAGGGGGGCTCCTACGAGCAGTACTTC.

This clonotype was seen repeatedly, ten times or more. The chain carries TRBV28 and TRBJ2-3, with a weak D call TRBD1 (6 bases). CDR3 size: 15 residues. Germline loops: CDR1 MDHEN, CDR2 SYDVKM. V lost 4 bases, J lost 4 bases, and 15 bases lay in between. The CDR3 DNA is TGTGCCAGCAGTTCTGGTGTAACAGGGTCAGATACGCAGTATTTT. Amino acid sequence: CASSSGVTGSDTQYF.

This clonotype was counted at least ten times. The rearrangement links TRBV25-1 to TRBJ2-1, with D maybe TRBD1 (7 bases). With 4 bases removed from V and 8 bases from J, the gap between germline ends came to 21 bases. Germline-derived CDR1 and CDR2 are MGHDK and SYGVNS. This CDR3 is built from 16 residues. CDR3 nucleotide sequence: TGTGCCAGCAGTGGAAGACAGGGAGGCATATTCGATGAGCAGTTCTTC. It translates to CASSGRQGGIFDEQFF.

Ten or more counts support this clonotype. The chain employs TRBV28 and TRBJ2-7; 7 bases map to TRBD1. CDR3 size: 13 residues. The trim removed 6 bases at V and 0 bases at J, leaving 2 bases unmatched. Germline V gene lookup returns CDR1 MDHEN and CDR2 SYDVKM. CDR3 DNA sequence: TGTGCCAGCAGCGGGACAGCCTCCTACGAGCAGTACTTC. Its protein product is CASSGTASYEQYF.

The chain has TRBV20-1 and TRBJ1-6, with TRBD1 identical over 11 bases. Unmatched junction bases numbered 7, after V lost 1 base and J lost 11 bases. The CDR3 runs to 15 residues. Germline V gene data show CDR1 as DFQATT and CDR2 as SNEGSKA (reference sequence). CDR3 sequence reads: CSARVGQGVVPPLHF. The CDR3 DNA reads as TGCAGTGCTAGAGTGGGACAGGGGGTTGTTCCACCCCTCCACTTT.

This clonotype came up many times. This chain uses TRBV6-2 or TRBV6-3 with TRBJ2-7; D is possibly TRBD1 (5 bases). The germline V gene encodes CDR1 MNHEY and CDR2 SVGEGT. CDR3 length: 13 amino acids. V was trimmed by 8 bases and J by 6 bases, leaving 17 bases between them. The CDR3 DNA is TGTGCCAGCGCCTTAATGGGGCGGCGCGAGCAGTACTTC. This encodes CASALMGRREQYF.

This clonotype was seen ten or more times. The CDR3 bases are TGCGCCAGCAGCTTGATGACCGGGACAGGGTCGGGCGAGCAGTACTTC. Translating it yields CASSLMTGTGSGEQYF. The chain carries TRBV5-1 and TRBJ2-7; TRBD1 aligns across 9 bases. This CDR3 is 16 amino acids long. With 1 base clipped from V and 6 bases from J, the junction kept 11 bases outside the gene matches. The germline gives CDR1 SGHRS, CDR2 YFSETQ.

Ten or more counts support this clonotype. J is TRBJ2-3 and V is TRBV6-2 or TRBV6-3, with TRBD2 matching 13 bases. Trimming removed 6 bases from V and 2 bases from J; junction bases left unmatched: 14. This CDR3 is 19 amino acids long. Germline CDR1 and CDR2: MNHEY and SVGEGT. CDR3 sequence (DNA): TGTGCCAGCAGACGGCAAATTCCGACTAGCGGGAGGCTCACAGATACGCAGTATTTT. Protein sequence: CASRRQIPTSGRLTDTQYF.

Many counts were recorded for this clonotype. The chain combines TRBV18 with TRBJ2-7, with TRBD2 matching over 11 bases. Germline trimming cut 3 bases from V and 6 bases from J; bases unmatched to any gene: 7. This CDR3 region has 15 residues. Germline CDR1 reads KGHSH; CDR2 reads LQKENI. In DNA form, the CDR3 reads TGTGCCAGCTCACCGAAGACTAGCGGGATGCCCGAGCAGTACTTC. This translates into CASSPKTSGMPEQYF. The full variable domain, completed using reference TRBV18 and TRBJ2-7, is NAGVMQNPRHLVRRRGQEARLRCSPMKGHSHVYWYRQLPEEGLKFMVYLQKENIIDESGMPKERFSAEFPKEGPSILRIQQVVRGDSAAYFCASSPKTSGMPEQYFGPGTRLTVT.

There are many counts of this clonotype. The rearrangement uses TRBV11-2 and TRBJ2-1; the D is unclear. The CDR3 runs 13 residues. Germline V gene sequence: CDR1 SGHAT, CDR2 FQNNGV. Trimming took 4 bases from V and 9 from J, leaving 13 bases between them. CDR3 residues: CASSSRVAGEQFF. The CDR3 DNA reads TGTGCCAGCAGCTCCCGGGTCGCTGGTGAGCAGTTCTTC.

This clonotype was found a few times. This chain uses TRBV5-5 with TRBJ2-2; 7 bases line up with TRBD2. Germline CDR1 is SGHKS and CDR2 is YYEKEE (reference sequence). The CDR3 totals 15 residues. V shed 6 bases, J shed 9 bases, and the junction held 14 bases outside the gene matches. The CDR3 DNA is TGTGCCAGCACCCCGGGGGGATACGGGGCCCGGGAGCTGTTTTTT. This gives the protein CASTPGGYGARELFF.

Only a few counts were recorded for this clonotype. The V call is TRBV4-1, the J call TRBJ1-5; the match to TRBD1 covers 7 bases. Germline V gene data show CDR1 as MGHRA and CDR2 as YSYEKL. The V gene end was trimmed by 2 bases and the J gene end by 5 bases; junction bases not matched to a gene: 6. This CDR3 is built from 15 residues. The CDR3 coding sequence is TGCGCCAGCAGCCAAAGGGACAGCCTGTATCAGCCCCAGCATTTT. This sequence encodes CASSQRDSLYQPQHF.

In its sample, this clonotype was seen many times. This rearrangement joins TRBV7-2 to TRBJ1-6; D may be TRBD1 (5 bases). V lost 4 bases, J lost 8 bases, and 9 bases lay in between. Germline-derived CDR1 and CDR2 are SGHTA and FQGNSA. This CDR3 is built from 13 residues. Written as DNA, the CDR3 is TGTGCCAGCAGCTCCAGGGTGGATTCACCCCTCCACTTT. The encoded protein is CASSSRVDSPLHF.

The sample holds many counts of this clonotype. The CDR3 bases are TGCAGTGCCCACCCCATGAGCTCCTACGAGCAGTACTTC. Its protein product is CSAHPMSSYEQYF. The J gene is TRBJ2-7, the V gene TRBV20-1; D gene uncertain. The V and J ends lost 6 bases and 0 bases respectively, with 12 bases between them. The CDR3 covers 13 residues. Germline V gene sequence: CDR1 DFQATT, CDR2 SNEGSKA (reference sequence).

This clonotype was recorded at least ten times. CDR3 nucleotides: TGTGCCAGCAGCGCCGGGACCTACGAGCAGTACTTC. Its translation: CASSAGTYEQYF. The chain joins TRBV7-6 to TRBJ2-7; D is possibly TRBD2 (5 bases). Germline V lookup: CDR1 SGHVS, CDR2 FNYEAQ. The CDR3 sequence is 12 residues long. V dropped 5 bases and J dropped 2 bases, with 7 bases sitting between them.

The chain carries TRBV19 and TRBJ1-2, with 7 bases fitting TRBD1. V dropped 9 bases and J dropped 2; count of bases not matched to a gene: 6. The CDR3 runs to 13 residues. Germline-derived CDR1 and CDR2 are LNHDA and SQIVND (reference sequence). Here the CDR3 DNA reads TGTGCCAGCAGACAGGGATTGAACTATGGCTACACCTTC. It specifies CASRQGLNYGYTF.

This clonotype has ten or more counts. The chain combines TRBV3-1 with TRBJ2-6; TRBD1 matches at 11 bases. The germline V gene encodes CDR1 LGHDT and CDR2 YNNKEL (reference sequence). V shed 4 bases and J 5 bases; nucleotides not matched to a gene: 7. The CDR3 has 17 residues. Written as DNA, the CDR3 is TGTGCCAGCAGCCGGAGGACAGGGGGCGACAGGGCCAACGTCCTGACTTTC. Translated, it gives CASSRRTGGDRANVLTF. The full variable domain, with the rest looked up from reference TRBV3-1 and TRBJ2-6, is DTAVSQTPKYLVTQMGNDKSIKCEQNLGHDTMYWYKQDSKKFLKIMFSYNNKELIINETVPNRFSPKSPDKAHLNLHINSLELGDSAVYFCASSRRTGGDRANVLTFGAGSRLTVL.

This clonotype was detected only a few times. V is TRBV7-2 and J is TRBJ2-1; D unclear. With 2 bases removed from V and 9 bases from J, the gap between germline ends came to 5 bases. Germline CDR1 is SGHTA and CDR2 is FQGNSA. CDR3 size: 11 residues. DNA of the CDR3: TGTGCCAGCAGCTTACCGGCTGAGCAGTTCTTC. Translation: CASSLPAEQFF.

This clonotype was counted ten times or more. CDR3: CATTSGQGTGEQFF. For the CDR3, the DNA is TGTGCCACCACGAGTGGGCAGGGAACTGGCGAGCAGTTCTTC. The chain carries TRBV7-7 and TRBJ2-1; D perhaps matches TRBD1 (5 bases). CDR1 and CDR2 from the germline V gene are SSHAT and FNYEAQ (reference sequence). The length of the CDR3 is 14 residues. V dropped 10 bases and J dropped 10 bases, with 23 bases sitting between them.